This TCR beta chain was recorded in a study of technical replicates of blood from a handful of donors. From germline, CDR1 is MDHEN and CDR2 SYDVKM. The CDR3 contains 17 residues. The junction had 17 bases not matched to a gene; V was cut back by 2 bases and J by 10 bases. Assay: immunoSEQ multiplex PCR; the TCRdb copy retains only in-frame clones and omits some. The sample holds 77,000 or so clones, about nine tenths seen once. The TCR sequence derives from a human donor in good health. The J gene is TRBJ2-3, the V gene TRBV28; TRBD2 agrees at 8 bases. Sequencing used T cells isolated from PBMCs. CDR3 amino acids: CASSLGTGTSSVIAQYF. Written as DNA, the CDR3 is TGTGCCAGCAGTTTAGGGACCGGGACTAGTTCAGTGATTGCGCAGTATTTT. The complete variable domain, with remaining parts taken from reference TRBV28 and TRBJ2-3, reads DVKVTQSSRYLVKRTGEKVFLECVQDMDHENMFWYRQDPGLGLRLIYFSYDVKMKEKGDIPEGYSVSREKKERFSLILESASTNQTSMYLCASSLGTGTSSVIAQYFGPGTRLTVL.